The subject of this entry is one TCR beta chain. The sample is drawn from a study of CD8 T cells in Susac syndrome. On the study more broadly: Susac syndrome patients were untreated, on corticosteroids with some adding intravenous immunoglobulin, or on intravenous immunoglobulin only.

Germline CDR1 is DFQATT and CDR2 is SNEGSKA (reference sequence). The length of the CDR3 is 14 residues. The junction had 3 bases not matched to a gene; V was cut back by 1 base and J by 4 bases. TCR beta sequences were obtained from blood CD8+ and CD4+ T cells. The TEMRA cells underwent FACS enrichment, while the CD8+ and CD4+ T cells underwent negative isolation. RNA amounts of 0.5 to 1 ug underwent reverse transcription with random hexamers. Multiplex PCR with immunoSEQ amplified the TCR beta CDR3 across 54 Vbeta and 13 Jbeta. TCRdb redid the calling of the immunoSEQ multiplex PCR reads with MiXCR, one entry per CDR3 protein. The sample carries 100,000 to 150,000 distinct CDR3 sequences, around 94% recorded once.

The sequenced material came from CD8+ T cells from PBMCs. The receptor comes from a human donor with Susac syndrome. The gene calls are TRBV20-1 and TRBJ2-7; 11 bases agree with TRBD2. CDR3 sequence: CSARALAGGYEQYF. CDR3 in DNA: TGCAGTGCTAGAGCATTAGCGGGGGGGTACGAGCAGTACTTC.